This entry lists 20 T cell receptor beta chains sequenced from one sample in a study of T cell repertoires in cytomegalovirus infection. Their specific antigens are unknown. TCRdb redid the calling of the reads with MiXCR, one entry per CDR3 protein. The repertoire holds nearly 70,000 distinct CDR3 sequences, with 22% as singletons. Sequencing was carried out using PBMCs, sequenced either directly or after in vitro stimulation (not recorded which). These receptors originate from a human donor in good health (CMV status not recorded). Some clones in this sample may be carry-over from other donors' samples.

This sequence joins TRBV29-1 and TRBJ1-1; 7 nucleotides agree with TRBD1. The length of the CDR3 is 14 residues. Germline assignment: CDR1 SQVTM and CDR2 ANQGSEA. The V and J ends lost 4 bases and 1 base, in that order; junction bases with no gene match: 6. DNA of the CDR3: TGCAGCGTTGGCCGGGGGACAGAGAACACTGAAGCTTTCTTT. This gives the protein CSVGRGTENTEAFF.

This clonotype was detected only a few times. The chain links TRBV6-2 or TRBV6-3 to TRBJ2-6; TRBD1 aligns across 9 bases. The CDR3 extends over 20 amino acids. The V segment lost 5 bases and the J segment 1 base; nucleotides outside the gene matches: 15. Germline CDR1 is MNHEY and CDR2 is SVGEGT. This chain's CDR3 is CASSARYPGQGVSGANVLTF. CDR3 in DNA: TGTGCCAGCAGTGCGCGGTACCCGGGACAGGGCGTGTCTGGGGCCAACGTCCTGACTTTC.

The J gene is TRBJ2-3, the V gene TRBV20-1; 7 nucleotides align to TRBD2. Germline lookup yields CDR1 DFQATT and CDR2 SNEGSKA (reference sequence). CDR3 length: 15 amino acids. The ends lost 0 bases at V and 6 bases at J; junction bases unmatched: 9. CDR3 loop: CSARDLWAGEDTQYF. CDR3 sequence (DNA): TGCAGTGCTAGAGACCTTTGGGCGGGAGAGGATACGCAGTATTTT.

Comments on this clonotype: A read error is possible here, since a much larger clone lies one base away. The chain combines TRBV28 with TRBJ2-2, with D hard to call. CDR1 and CDR2 from the germline V gene are MDHEN and SYDVKM. CDR3 length equals 20 residues. Trimming stripped 2 bases from V and 4 bases from J, with 26 bases between. CDR3 protein: CASSLVGQEIILPSTGELFF. For the CDR3, the DNA is TGTGCCAGCAGTTTAGTAGGGCAGGAGATCATACTTCCAAGCACCGGGGAGCTGTTTTTT.

This clonotype was counted only a few times. The chain employs TRBV7-2 and TRBJ2-1, with 10 positions matching TRBD2. The CDR3 spans 15 residues. The junction had 7 bases not matched to a gene; V was cut back by 2 bases and J by 9 bases. The germline V gene encodes CDR1 SGHTA and CDR2 FQGNSA. In nucleotides, the CDR3 is TGTGCCAGCAGCTTAACACCTAGCGGGAGTGGTGAGCAGTTCTTC. Translation gives CASSLTPSGSGEQFF. The full variable domain, its missing parts supplied by reference TRBV7-2 and TRBJ2-1, is GAGVSQSPSNKVTEKGKDVELRCDPISGHTALYWYRQSLGQGLEFLIYFQGNSAPDKSGLPSDRFSAERTGGSVSTLTIQRTQQEDSAVYLCASSLTPSGSGEQFFGPGTRLTVL.

The chain has TRBV12-3 or TRBV12-4 and TRBJ2-2; 8 nucleotides line up with TRBD1. V shed 4 bases, J shed 1 base, and the junction held 2 bases outside the gene matches. The CDR3 length is 15 residues. DNA for the CDR3: TGTGCCAGCAGTTCCGGGACAGGGAACACCGGGGAGCTGTTTTTT. Translated: CASSSGTGNTGELFF.

The table lists this clonotype with a few counts. J is TRBJ1-1 and V is TRBV10-1, with a tentative D call TRBD1 (5 bases). The CDR3 is made up of 14 amino acids. Germline values: CDR1 WNHNN, CDR2 SYGVQD (reference sequence). Trimming took 9 bases from V and 1 from J, leaving 15 bases between them. CDR3 sequence (DNA): TGCGCCAGTCACTCGGGGGTATGGAACACTGAAGCTTTCTTT. Translated, it gives CASHSGVWNTEAFF.

The V call is TRBV4-3, the J call TRBJ1-3; tentative D call: TRBD1 (6 bases). The V and J ends lost 3 bases and 8 bases respectively, with 17 bases between them. This CDR3 spans 15 amino acids. Germline V gives CDR1 LGHNA, CDR2 YSLEER. Here the CDR3 reads CASSQGHHSGDTIYF. CDR3 bases: TGCGCCAGCAGCCAGGGACACCACTCGGGTGACACCATATATTTT.

This chain connects TRBV6-6 to TRBJ1-2, with 8 bases identical to TRBD1. V gave up 6 bases and J gave up 7 bases; unmatched junction bases: 13. Germline V gene lookup returns CDR1 MNHNY and CDR2 SVGAGI (reference sequence). This CDR3 region has 15 residues. In DNA form, the CDR3 reads TGTGCCAGCAGCCAACAATGGACAGGGAGTCCTGGCTACACCTTC. It translates to CASSQQWTGSPGYTF.

This clonotype was detected many times. This chain joins TRBV27 and TRBJ1-5; D might be TRBD1 (6 bases). The length of the CDR3 is 15 residues. Trimming shortened V by 6 bases and J by 0 bases, and 12 bases separated the two germline ends. Germline V gives CDR1 MNHEY, CDR2 SMNVEV (reference sequence). The DNA of the CDR3 is TGTGCCAGCAGCCCCCAGGGGTATAGCAATCAGCCCCAGCATTTT. Translation: CASSPQGYSNQPQHF.

This clonotype was observed many times. The V gene is TRBV5-6, the J gene TRBJ2-4; 9 bases match TRBD1. The CDR3 extends over 22 amino acids. V lost 4 bases, J lost 0 bases, and 23 bases stayed unmatched. CDR1 and CDR2 (germline): SGHDT, YYEEEE. CDR3 protein: CASSPIRDRVDIGLTAKNIQYF. CDR3 coding DNA: TGTGCCAGCAGCCCAATCCGGGACAGGGTCGACATTGGCCTTACAGCCAAAAACATTCAGTACTTC. Full variable domain (outside the CDR3, taken from reference TRBV5-6 and TRBJ2-4): DAGVTQSPTHLIKTRGQQVTLRCSPKSGHDTVSWYQQALGQGPQFIFQYYEEEERQRGNFPDRFSGHQFPNYSSELNVNALLLGDSALYLCASSPIRDRVDIGLTAKNIQYFGAGTRLSVL.

This clonotype was counted a few times. V and J are TRBV5-4 and TRBJ1-2; no firm D call. The germline CDR1 and CDR2 sequences are SGHNT and YYREEE (reference sequence). V lost 0 bases, J lost 4 bases, and 16 bases lay in between. The CDR3 is 16 residues long. This CDR3 reads CASSLGSAGLIYGYTF. CDR3 DNA: TGTGCCAGCAGCTTGGGGTCAGCGGGATTAATCTATGGCTACACCTTC.

This chain uses TRBV2 with TRBJ2-1; tentative D call: TRBD2 (6 bases). This CDR3 has 12 amino acids. Trimming took off 8 bases at V and 6 bases at J, with 11 bases between the two ends. The V gene's germline CDR1 is SNHLY and CDR2 FYNNEI. DNA for the CDR3: TGTGCCAGCGGAGGGAGGTTCAATGAGCAGTTCTTC. Encoded protein: CASGGRFNEQFF.

The genes are TRBV14 and TRBJ1-6; no clear D. Germline lookup yields CDR1 SGHDN and CDR2 FVKESK. CDR3 length: 14 amino acids. V was clipped by 0 bases and J by 7 bases, with 7 bases between them. CDR3 amino acids: CASSQEARNSPLHF. CDR3 DNA sequence: TGTGCCAGCAGCCAAGAAGCCCGGAATTCACCCCTCCACTTT.

The V and J genes are TRBV12-5 and TRBJ2-1, with a tentative D call TRBD2 (6 bases). The germline gives CDR1 LGHNT, CDR2 FRNRAP. This CDR3 spans 17 amino acids. Between the trimmed V and J ends, which lost 2 bases and 2 bases, there was a span of 16 bases. The CDR3 nucleotides are TGTGCTAGTGGTTTGAGGGTTTGGACTAACACCTACAATGAGCAGTTCTTC. Amino acids: CASGLRVWTNTYNEQFF.

This clonotype was picked up a small number of times. The gene calls are TRBV12-3 or TRBV12-4 and TRBJ2-1; D is unresolved. The length of the CDR3 is 16 residues. Trimming removed 7 bases at V and 3 bases at J, with 19 bases between. The CDR3 here is CASTPRRVQLYNEQFF. The DNA of the CDR3 is TGTGCCAGCACCCCCCGCCGGGTCCAGCTCTACAATGAGCAGTTCTTC.

This chain connects TRBV12-3 or TRBV12-4 to TRBJ2-3; D ambiguous. This CDR3 contains 15 residues. Trimming removed 2 bases at V and 0 bases at J, with 9 bases between. The CDR3 DNA sequence: TGTGCCAGCAGTTTATTTGAGTCTAGCACAGATACGCAGTATTTT. This codes for CASSLFESSTDTQYF.

In this sample, this clonotype turned up a few times. This chain links TRBV7-2 with TRBJ2-1; 8 nucleotides agree with TRBD1. This CDR3 contains 15 residues. Germline assignment: CDR1 SGHTA and CDR2 FQGNSA. The V gene end was trimmed by 5 bases and the J gene end by 6 bases; junction bases not matched to a gene: 9. The CDR3 sequence is CASSRDRLVTNEQFF. For the CDR3, the DNA is TGTGCCAGCAGCCGGGACAGGCTAGTCACCAATGAGCAGTTCTTC.

This clonotype was observed at least ten times. The gene calls are TRBV7-2 and TRBJ2-1, with 7 positions matching TRBD1. Looked up from germline, CDR1 is SGHTA and CDR2 is FQGNSA. The CDR3 consists of 14 residues. V lost 5 bases, J lost 10 bases, and 11 bases stayed unmatched. In nucleotides, the CDR3 is TGTGCCAGCAGCAGATCGACAGGGTATAACGAGCAGTTCTTC. It codes for CASSRSTGYNEQFF.

This clonotype has at least ten counts. CDR3 sequence: CASSLNNSPLHF. The CDR3 bases are TGTGCCAGCAGCCTGAATAATTCACCCCTCCACTTT. This chain joins TRBV7-2 and TRBJ1-6; D not resolved. Trimming shortened V by 5 bases and J by 5 bases, and 4 bases separated the two germline ends. Per germline, CDR1 SGHTA and CDR2 FQGNSA. The CDR3 is 12 residues long.